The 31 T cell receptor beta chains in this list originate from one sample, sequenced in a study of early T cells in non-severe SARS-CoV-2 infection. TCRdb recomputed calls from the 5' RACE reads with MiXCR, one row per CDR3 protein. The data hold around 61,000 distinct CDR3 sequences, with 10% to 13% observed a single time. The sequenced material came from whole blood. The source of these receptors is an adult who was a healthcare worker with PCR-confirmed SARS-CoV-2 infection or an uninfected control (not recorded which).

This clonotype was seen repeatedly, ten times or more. The CDR3 DNA reads TGTGCCAGCTCGGCATATTGGGGCAGTCAGTCTGGCTACACCTTC. Its protein product is CASSAYWGSQSGYTF. The chain joins TRBV18 to TRBJ1-2; maybe TRBD1 (5 bases). V was trimmed by 6 bases and J by 7 bases, leaving 21 bases between them. Germline V gives CDR1 KGHSH, CDR2 LQKENI. The CDR3 runs to 15 residues.

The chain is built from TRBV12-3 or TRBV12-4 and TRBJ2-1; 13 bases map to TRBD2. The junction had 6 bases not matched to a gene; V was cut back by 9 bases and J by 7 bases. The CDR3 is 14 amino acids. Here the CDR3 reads CASGGTSGINEQFF. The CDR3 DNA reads TGTGCCAGTGGGGGGACTAGCGGGATAAATGAGCAGTTCTTC.

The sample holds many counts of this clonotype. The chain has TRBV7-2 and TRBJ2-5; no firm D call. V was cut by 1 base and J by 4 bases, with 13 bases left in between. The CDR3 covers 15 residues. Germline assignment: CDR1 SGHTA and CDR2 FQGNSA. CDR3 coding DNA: TGTGCCAGCAGCTTAGAGGGCCAGACGGGAGAGACCCAGTACTTC. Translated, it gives CASSLEGQTGETQYF.

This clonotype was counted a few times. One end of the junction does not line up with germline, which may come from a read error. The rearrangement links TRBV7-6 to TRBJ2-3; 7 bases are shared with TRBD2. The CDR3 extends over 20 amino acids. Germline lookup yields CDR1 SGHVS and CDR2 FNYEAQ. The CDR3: CGSSLRGDLHFGDLTDTQYF. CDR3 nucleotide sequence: TGTGGCAGCAGCTTACGGGGGGACCTGCACTTTGGGGATCTAACAGATACGCAGTATTTT.

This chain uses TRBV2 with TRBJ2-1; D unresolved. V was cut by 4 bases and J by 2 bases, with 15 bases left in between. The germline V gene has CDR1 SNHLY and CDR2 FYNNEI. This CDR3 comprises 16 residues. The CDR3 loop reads CASSVDRAGTYNEQFF. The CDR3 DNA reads TGTGCCAGCAGTGTGGATCGGGCCGGTACCTACAATGAGCAGTTCTTC. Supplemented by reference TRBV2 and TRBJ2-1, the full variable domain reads EPEVTQTPSHQVTQMGQEVILRCVPISNHLYFYWYRQILGQKVEFLVSFYNNEISEKSEIFDDQFSVERPDGSNFTLKIRSTKLEDSAMYFCASSVDRAGTYNEQFFGPGTRLTVL.

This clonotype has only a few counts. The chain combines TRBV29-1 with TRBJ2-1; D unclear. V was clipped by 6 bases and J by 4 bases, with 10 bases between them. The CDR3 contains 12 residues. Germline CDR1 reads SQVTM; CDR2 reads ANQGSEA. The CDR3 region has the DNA TGCAGCGTCGACACCGGTTACAATGAGCAGTTCTTC. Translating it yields CSVDTGYNEQFF.

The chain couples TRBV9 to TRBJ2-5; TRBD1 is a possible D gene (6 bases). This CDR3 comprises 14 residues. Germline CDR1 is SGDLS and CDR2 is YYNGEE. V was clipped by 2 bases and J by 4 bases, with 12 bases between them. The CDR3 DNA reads TGTGCCAGCAGCGTGGGCAGGGGCACAGAGACCCAGTACTTC. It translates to CASSVGRGTETQYF.

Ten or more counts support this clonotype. CDR3 in DNA: TGTGCCAGCAGCTGGGACAGGGGCACCGGGGAGCTGTTTTTT. As protein: CASSWDRGTGELFF. The chain uses TRBV7-8 and TRBJ2-2, with 10 bases that match TRBD1. The CDR3 spans 14 residues. CDR1 and CDR2 (germline): SGHVS, FQNEAQ. V dropped 4 bases and J dropped 4; count of bases not matched to a gene: 0. The full variable domain, in which reference TRBV7-8 and TRBJ2-2 provide the parts outside the CDR3, is GAGVSQSPRYKVAKRGQDVALRCDPISGHVSLFWYQQALGQGPEFLTYFQNEAQLDKSGLPSDRFFAERPEGSVSTLKIQRTQQEDSAVYLCASSWDRGTGELFFGEGSRLTVL.

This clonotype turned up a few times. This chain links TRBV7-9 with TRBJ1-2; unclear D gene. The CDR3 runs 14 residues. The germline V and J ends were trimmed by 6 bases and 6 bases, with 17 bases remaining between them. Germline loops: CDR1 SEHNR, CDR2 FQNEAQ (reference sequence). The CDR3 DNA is TGTGCCAGCAGACCTGACACCCCGAATCATGGCTACACCTTC. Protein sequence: CASRPDTPNHGYTF.

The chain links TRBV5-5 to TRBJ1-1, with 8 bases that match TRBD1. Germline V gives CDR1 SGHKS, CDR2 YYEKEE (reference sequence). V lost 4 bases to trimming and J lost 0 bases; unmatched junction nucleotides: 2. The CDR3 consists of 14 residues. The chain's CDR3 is CASSPTGVNTEAFF. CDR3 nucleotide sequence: TGTGCCAGCAGCCCGACAGGGGTGAACACTGAAGCTTTCTTT.

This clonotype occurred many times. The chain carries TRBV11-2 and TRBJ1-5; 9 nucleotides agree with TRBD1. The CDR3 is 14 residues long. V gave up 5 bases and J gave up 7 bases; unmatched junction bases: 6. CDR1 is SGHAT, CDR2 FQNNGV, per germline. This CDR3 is CASSPTGGRQPQHF. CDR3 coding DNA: TGTGCCAGCAGCCCGACAGGGGGAAGGCAGCCCCAGCATTTT.

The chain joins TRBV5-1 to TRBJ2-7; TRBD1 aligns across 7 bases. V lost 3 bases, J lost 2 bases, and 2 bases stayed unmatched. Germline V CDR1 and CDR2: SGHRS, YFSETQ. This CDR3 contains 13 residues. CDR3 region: CASSSRGTYEQYF. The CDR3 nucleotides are TGCGCCAGCAGCTCCAGGGGGACCTACGAGCAGTACTTC.

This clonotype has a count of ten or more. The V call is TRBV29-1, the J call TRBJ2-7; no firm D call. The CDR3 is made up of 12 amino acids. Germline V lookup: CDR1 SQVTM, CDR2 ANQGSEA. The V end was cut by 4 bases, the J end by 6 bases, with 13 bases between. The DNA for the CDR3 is TGCAGCGTTGGTTATCGGGCCGGCGAGCAGTACTTC. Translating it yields CSVGYRAGEQYF.

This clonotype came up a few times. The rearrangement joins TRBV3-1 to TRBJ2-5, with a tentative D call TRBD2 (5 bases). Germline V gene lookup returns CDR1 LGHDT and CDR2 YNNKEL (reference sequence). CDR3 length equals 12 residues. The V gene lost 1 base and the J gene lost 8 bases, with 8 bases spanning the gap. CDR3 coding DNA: TGTGCCAGCAGCCAAGGTGGAGGCACCCAGTACTTC. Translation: CASSQGGGTQYF.

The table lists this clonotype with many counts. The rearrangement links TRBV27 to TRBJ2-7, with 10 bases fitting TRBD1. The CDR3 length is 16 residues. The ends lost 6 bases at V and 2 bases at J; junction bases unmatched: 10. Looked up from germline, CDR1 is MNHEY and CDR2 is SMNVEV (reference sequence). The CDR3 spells CASRPWDRGEPYEQYF. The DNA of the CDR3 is TGTGCCAGCAGACCCTGGGACAGGGGCGAACCCTACGAGCAGTACTTC.

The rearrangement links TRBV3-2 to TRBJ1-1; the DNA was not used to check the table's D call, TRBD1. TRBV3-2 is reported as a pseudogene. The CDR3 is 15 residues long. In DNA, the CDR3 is TGTGCCAGCAGCCAAGACGTTTTAGGGGGTACTGAAGCTTTCTTT. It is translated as CASSQDVLGGTEAFF.

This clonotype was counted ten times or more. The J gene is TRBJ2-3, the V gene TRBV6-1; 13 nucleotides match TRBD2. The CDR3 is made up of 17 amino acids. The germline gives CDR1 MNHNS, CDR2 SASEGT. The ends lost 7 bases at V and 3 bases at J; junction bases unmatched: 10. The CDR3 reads CASTPRGLAGETDTQYF. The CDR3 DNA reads TGTGCCAGCACTCCCCGCGGACTAGCGGGAGAAACAGATACGCAGTATTTT.

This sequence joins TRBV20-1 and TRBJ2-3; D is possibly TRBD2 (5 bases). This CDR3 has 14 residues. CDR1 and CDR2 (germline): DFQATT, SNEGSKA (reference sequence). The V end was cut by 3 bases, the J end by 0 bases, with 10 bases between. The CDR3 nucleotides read TGCAGTGCTAGGACGGACTCTAGCACAGATACGCAGTATTTT. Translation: CSARTDSSTDTQYF.

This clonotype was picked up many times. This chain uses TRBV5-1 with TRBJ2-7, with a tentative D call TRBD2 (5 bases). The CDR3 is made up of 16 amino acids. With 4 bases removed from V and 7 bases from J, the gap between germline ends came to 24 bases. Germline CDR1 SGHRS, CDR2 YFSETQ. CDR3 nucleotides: TGCGCCAGCAGCCCGTCGGTGGGAGCCCCGAATCGGGAGCAGTACTTC. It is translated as CASSPSVGAPNREQYF.

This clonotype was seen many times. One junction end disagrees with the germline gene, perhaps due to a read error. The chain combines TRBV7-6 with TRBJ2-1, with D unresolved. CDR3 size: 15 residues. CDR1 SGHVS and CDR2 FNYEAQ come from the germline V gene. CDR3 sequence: CASSVALSSYNEQFF. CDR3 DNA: TGTGCCAGCAGCGTAGCCTTGAGCTCCTACAATGAGCAGTTCTTC. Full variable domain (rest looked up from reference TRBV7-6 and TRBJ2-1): GAGVSQSPRYKVTKRGQDVALRCDPISGHVSLYWYRQALGQGPEFLTYFNYEAQQDKSGLPNDRFSAERPEGSISTLTIQRTEQRDSAMYRCASSVALSSYNEQFFGPGTRLTVL.

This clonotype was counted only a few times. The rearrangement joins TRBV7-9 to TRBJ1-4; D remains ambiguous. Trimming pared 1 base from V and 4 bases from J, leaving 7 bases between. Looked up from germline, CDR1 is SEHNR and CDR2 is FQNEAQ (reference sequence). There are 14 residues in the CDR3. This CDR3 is CASSLGVDNEKLFF. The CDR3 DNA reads TGTGCCAGCAGCTTAGGAGTCGATAATGAAAAACTGTTTTTT.

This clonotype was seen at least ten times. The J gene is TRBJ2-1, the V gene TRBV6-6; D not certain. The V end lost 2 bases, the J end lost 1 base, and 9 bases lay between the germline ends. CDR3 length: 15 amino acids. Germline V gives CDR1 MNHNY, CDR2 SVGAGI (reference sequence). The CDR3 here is CASSYEAWSYNEQFF. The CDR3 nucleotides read TGTGCCAGCAGTTACGAGGCGTGGTCCTACAATGAGCAGTTCTTC.

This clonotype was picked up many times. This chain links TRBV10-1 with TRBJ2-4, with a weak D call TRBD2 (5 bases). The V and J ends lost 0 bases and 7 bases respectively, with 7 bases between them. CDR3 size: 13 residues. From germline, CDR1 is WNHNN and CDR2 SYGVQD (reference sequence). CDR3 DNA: TGCGCCAGCAGTGAGTCCCGGAGGAACATTCAGTACTTC. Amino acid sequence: CASSESRRNIQYF.

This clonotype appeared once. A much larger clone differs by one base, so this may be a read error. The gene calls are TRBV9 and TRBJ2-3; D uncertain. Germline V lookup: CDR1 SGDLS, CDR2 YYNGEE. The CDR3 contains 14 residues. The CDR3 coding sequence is TGTACCAGCAGCGTAGAACCGGGCACAGATACGCAGTATTTT. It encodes CTSSVEPGTDTQYF. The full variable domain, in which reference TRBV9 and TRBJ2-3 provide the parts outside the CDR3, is DSGVTQTPKHLITATGQRVTLRCSPRSGDLSVYWYQQSLDQGLQFLIQYYNGEERAKGNILERFSAQQFPDLHSELNLSSLELGDSALYFCTSSVEPGTDTQYFGPGTRLTVL.

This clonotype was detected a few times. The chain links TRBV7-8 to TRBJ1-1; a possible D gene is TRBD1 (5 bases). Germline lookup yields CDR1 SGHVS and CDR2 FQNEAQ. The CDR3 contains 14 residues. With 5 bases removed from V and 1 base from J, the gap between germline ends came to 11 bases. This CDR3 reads CASSLERGNTEAFF. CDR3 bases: TGTGCCAGCAGCCTAGAAAGGGGGAACACTGAAGCTTTCTTT. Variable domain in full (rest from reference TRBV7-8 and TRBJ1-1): GAGVSQSPRYKVAKRGQDVALRCDPISGHVSLFWYQQALGQGPEFLTYFQNEAQLDKSGLPSDRFFAERPEGSVSTLKIQRTQQEDSAVYLCASSLERGNTEAFFGQGTRLTVV.

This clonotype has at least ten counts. CDR3 DNA sequence: TGTGCCAGCAGCTCCTCGACAGGATCAGAGACCCAGTACTTC. Protein sequence: CASSSSTGSETQYF. This chain joins TRBV5-5 and TRBJ2-5; tentative D call: TRBD1 (6 bases). The germline V gene encodes CDR1 SGHKS and CDR2 YYEKEE (reference sequence). The CDR3 loop spans 14 amino acids. Trimming cost V 3 bases and J 4 bases, with 13 bases left between them.

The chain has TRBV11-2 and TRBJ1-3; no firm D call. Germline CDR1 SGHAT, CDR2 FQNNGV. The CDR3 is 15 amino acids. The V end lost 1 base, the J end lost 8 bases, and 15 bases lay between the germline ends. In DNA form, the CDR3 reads TGTGCCAGCAGCTTAGCGGAATCTCCTTGGGACACCATATATTTT. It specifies CASSLAESPWDTIYF.

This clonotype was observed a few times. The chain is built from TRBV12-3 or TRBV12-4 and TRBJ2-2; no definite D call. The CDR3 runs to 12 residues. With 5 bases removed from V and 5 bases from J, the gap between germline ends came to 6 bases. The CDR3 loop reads CASSPQTGELFF. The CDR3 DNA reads TGTGCCAGCAGTCCCCAGACCGGGGAGCTGTTTTTT.

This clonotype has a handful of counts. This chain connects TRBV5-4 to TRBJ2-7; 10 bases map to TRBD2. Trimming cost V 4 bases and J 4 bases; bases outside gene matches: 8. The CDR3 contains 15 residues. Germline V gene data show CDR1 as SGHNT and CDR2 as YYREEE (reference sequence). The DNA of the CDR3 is TGTGCCAGCAGCCCGAGCGGGAGGGCCGTATACGAGCAGTACTTC. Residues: CASSPSGRAVYEQYF.

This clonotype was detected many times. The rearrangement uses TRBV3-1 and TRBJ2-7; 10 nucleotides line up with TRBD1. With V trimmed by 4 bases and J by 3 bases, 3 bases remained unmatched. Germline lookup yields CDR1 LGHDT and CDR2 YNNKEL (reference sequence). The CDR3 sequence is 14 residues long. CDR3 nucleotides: TGTGCCAGCAGCCCATGGGACAGGGGCTACGAGCAGTACTTC. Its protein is CASSPWDRGYEQYF.

CDR3 region: CASSVRAYTDTQYF. DNA for the CDR3: TGTGCCAGCAGCGTACGGGCGTACACAGATACGCAGTATTTT. V is TRBV9 and J is TRBJ2-3; D ambiguous. Trimming left V 1 base short and J 2 bases short, with 8 bases between. CDR1 and CDR2 from the germline V gene are SGDLS and YYNGEE. The CDR3 runs 14 residues.